One sample yielded the 23 T cell receptor beta chains listed below, sequenced in a study of blood T cell repertoires in COVID-19. The assay was immunoSEQ multiplex PCR, and TCRdb's table has in-frame clones only and misses some. The sample lists about 96,000 clones, about four fifths occurring once. Specimen: peripheral blood. These receptors originate from an older woman with acute or convalescent COVID-19.

The chain is built from TRBV11-1 and TRBJ2-5, with D uncertain. V lost 1 base and J 5 bases, leaving 5 bases between the germline ends. The CDR3 totals 12 residues. Germline CDR1 SGHAT, CDR2 FQDESV (reference sequence). CDR3: CASSLVRETQYF. In DNA form, the CDR3 reads TGTGCCAGCAGCTTAGTGAGGGAGACCCAGTACTTC.

This chain uses TRBV2 with TRBJ2-3, with D possibly matching TRBD1 (6 bases). In germline, CDR1 is SNHLY, CDR2 FYNNEI. V lost 6 bases to trimming and J lost 1 base, with 14 bases between them. The CDR3 loop spans 15 amino acids. The CDR3: CASRSARTGTDTQYF. In DNA form, the CDR3 reads TGTGCCAGCAGGTCGGCGCGGACAGGCACAGATACGCAGTATTTT.

The chain carries TRBV7-2 and TRBJ2-2; TRBD1 matches 11 bases. Trimming took 5 bases from V and 5 from J; bases not matched to a gene: 7. CDR1 and CDR2 (germline): SGHTA, FQGNSA. The length of the CDR3 is 16 residues. CDR3 amino acids: CASSPGTGGGTGELFF. In nucleotides, the CDR3 is TGTGCCAGCAGCCCCGGGACAGGGGGAGGGACCGGGGAGCTGTTTTTT.

J is TRBJ1-2 and V is TRBV28; 10 positions match TRBD1. V gave up 6 bases and J gave up 6 bases; unmatched junction bases: 4. The CDR3 extends over 13 amino acids. CDR1 is MDHEN, CDR2 SYDVKM, per germline. The CDR3 loop reads CASRLTGGDGYTF. CDR3 coding DNA: TGTGCCAGCAGATTGACAGGGGGCGATGGCTACACCTTC.

This rearrangement joins TRBV7-9 to TRBJ2-1, with 8 nucleotides matching TRBD1. J was trimmed by 6 bases and V by 5 bases; bases with no gene match: 3. The CDR3 spans 13 residues. Germline V gene sequence: CDR1 SEHNR, CDR2 FQNEAQ (reference sequence). CDR3 sequence (DNA): TGTGCCAGCAGCGCAGGACAGGGCAATGAGCAGTTCTTC. Its protein is CASSAGQGNEQFF.

The chain combines TRBV11-3 with TRBJ2-2, with a possible D match to TRBD2 (5 bases). Per the germline V gene, CDR1 is SGHNT and CDR2 is YENEEA. The CDR3 loop spans 14 amino acids. The ends were cut back, 5 bases at V and 7 bases at J, with 14 bases in the middle. The CDR3, as DNA: TGTGCCAGCAGCCGATCGCGGACTCACGGGGAGCTGTTTTTT. It is translated as CASSRSRTHGELFF.

The chain employs TRBV7-9 and TRBJ1-1; D not certain. The germline V and J ends were trimmed by 0 bases and 5 bases, with 10 bases remaining between them. The CDR3 loop spans 14 amino acids. CDR1 and CDR2 (germline): SEHNR, FQNEAQ (reference sequence). Here the CDR3 reads CASSLAGRGTEAFF. The CDR3 nucleotides are TGTGCCAGCAGCTTAGCGGGTAGAGGGACTGAAGCTTTCTTT.

The chain has TRBV7-3 and TRBJ2-2; 10 nucleotides line up with TRBD2. V was pared by 5 bases and J by 6 bases, with 9 bases of the junction left unmatched. The CDR3 consists of 16 residues. The germline gives CDR1 SGHTA, CDR2 FQGTGA. Here the CDR3 DNA reads TGTGCCAGCAGCCCCATAGCGGGGGGCCGTCCCGGGGAGCTGTTTTTT. It is translated as CASSPIAGGRPGELFF.

The V call is TRBV5-1, the J call TRBJ2-7, with D possibly matching TRBD1 (6 bases). Trimming removed 5 bases at V and 6 bases at J, with 18 bases between. Germline V gives CDR1 SGHRS, CDR2 YFSETQ. This CDR3 spans 14 amino acids. The CDR3, as DNA: TGCGCCAGCAGAGCAGGGACAAGCCAGGCCGAGCAGTACTTC. It specifies CASRAGTSQAEQYF.

The chain links TRBV28 to TRBJ2-5, with a possible D match to TRBD2 (6 bases). The CDR3 is 13 amino acids. In germline, CDR1 is MDHEN, CDR2 SYDVKM. V lost 2 bases and J lost 4, with 8 bases in between. The CDR3 DNA reads TGTGCCAGCAGTTTAGGGAGGATAGAGACCCAGTACTTC. Amino acids: CASSLGRIETQYF.

The chain combines TRBV7-9 with TRBJ1-5; 8 bases map to TRBD1. The CDR3 consists of 14 residues. J was trimmed by 7 bases and V by 4 bases; bases with no gene match: 6. Germline CDR1 and CDR2: SEHNR and FQNEAQ (reference sequence). The CDR3 is CASSSTGVDQPQHF. The CDR3 nucleotides read TGTGCCAGCAGCTCGACAGGGGTGGACCAGCCCCAGCATTTT.

The genes are TRBV12-3 or TRBV12-4 and TRBJ1-2, with D possibly being TRBD1 (5 bases). This CDR3 has 12 amino acids. The ends were cut back, 8 bases at V and 4 bases at J, with 11 bases in the middle. DNA for the CDR3: TGTGCCAGCGGGGCGGAACGCTATGGCTACACCTTC. It specifies CASGAERYGYTF.

The chain joins TRBV27 to TRBJ2-6; 7 bases line up with TRBD1. Germline-derived CDR1 and CDR2 are MNHEY and SMNVEV (reference sequence). The CDR3 loop spans 17 amino acids. V trimming: 3 bases; J trimming: 6 bases; junction bases outside the gene matches: 11. In DNA form, the CDR3 reads TGTGCCAGCAGTTTCGGACAGGCGATCGGCGAGGCCAACGTCCTGACTTTC. Its translation: CASSFGQAIGEANVLTF.

CDR3 in amino acids: CSVEDLLDSAFF. The CDR3 DNA reads as TGCAGCGTTGAAGATCTTTTGGACAGTGCGTTTTTT. V usage is TRBV29-1 and J usage is TRBJ1-4; weak D call: TRBD1 (6 bases). This CDR3 is 12 amino acids long. With 0 bases removed from V and 16 bases from J, the gap between germline ends came to 15 bases. Germline CDR1 reads SQVTM; CDR2 reads ANQGSEA.

The genes are TRBV11-2 and TRBJ2-3; D is unclear. CDR1 and CDR2 (germline): SGHAT, FQNNGV. The length of the CDR3 is 13 residues. Trimming removed 0 bases at V and 14 bases at J, with 15 bases between. CDR3 in amino acids: CASSLEEYDFLYF. In DNA form, the CDR3 reads TGTGCCAGCAGCTTAGAGGAATACGACTTCTTGTATTTT.

The rearrangement uses TRBV2 and TRBJ1-1, with a possible D match to TRBD1 (6 bases). V shed 7 bases and J shed 0 bases, with 18 bases lying between them. The CDR3 contains 16 residues. Germline loops: CDR1 SNHLY, CDR2 FYNNEI. The CDR3 DNA reads TGTGCCAGCACAAGCCAAAGGACAGTTATGAACACTGAAGCTTTCTTT. Translated, it gives CASTSQRTVMNTEAFF.

The rearrangement joins TRBV7-2 to TRBJ1-5, with unresolved D. The V end lost 5 bases, the J end lost 4 bases, and 6 bases lay between the germline ends. This CDR3 spans 12 amino acids. Germline lookup yields CDR1 SGHTA and CDR2 FQGNSA. Here the CDR3 DNA reads TGTGCCAGCAGCCCCCCGAATCAGCCCCAGCATTTT. It translates to CASSPPNQPQHF.

The chain couples TRBV2 to TRBJ2-7; D is ambiguous. With 5 bases removed from V and 2 bases from J, the gap between germline ends came to 4 bases. Looked up from germline, CDR1 is SNHLY and CDR2 is FYNNEI. The CDR3 is made up of 11 amino acids. CDR3 protein: CASSPTYEQYF. DNA for the CDR3: TGTGCCAGCAGTCCCACCTACGAGCAGTACTTC.

The gene calls are TRBV24-1 and TRBJ2-1; 7 bases line up with TRBD1. The germline CDR1 and CDR2 sequences are KGHDR and SFDVKD. The CDR3 has 16 amino acids. V was pared by 6 bases and J by 5 bases, with 12 bases of the junction left unmatched. The CDR3 DNA is TGTGCCACCAGTACCTCAGGGGGATTCCTCCACAATGAGCAGTTCTTC. Protein: CATSTSGGFLHNEQFF.

V and J are TRBV7-9 and TRBJ2-2; TRBD2 agrees at 7 bases. This CDR3 has 16 residues. Germline CDR1 SEHNR, CDR2 FQNEAQ (reference sequence). V shed 5 bases, J shed 7 bases, and the junction held 13 bases outside the gene matches. CDR3 nucleotide sequence: TGTGCCAGCAGCCCCTCCAGAGCGGGGTCTGACGGGGAGCTGTTTTTT. Translating gives CASSPSRAGSDGELFF.

The rearrangement joins TRBV19 to TRBJ1-1; 7 nucleotides line up with TRBD1. Trimming cost V 5 bases and J 0 bases; bases outside gene matches: 9. From germline, CDR1 is LNHDA and CDR2 SQIVND (reference sequence). The CDR3 is 16 residues long. The CDR3 sequence: CASSSRTGRMNTEAFF. Written as DNA, the CDR3 is TGTGCCAGTAGTTCTCGGACAGGCCGCATGAACACTGAAGCTTTCTTT.

This chain uses TRBV19 with TRBJ1-2; D gene unclear. The CDR3 is made up of 15 amino acids. V was trimmed by 5 bases and J by 4 bases, leaving 17 bases between them. Germline lookup yields CDR1 LNHDA and CDR2 SQIVND (reference sequence). CDR3 DNA sequence: TGTGCCAGTAGTCCCCGTGAGGGTTCGGGCTATGGCTACACCTTC. Residues: CASSPREGSGYGYTF.

Notes on this clone: One end of the junction varies from germline; a read error may be responsible. The chain carries TRBV4-1 and TRBJ1-6; TRBD1 is a possible D gene (5 bases). This CDR3 has 16 residues. Germline CDR1 reads MGHRA; CDR2 reads YSYEKL. The CDR3 loop is CASSHVSTERNSPLHF. The CDR3 nucleotides read TGCGCCAGCAGCCACGTCTCGACAGAGCGTAATTCGCCCCTCCACTTT.